This T cell receptor beta chain was profiled in a study of Ad26.COV2.S vaccination and SARS-CoV-2 variants. Study-wide results and caveats: The analyses of TCR breadth and depth may have understated the size of total T cell responses. A substantial breadth of spike-specific CD8+ and CD4+ T cell responses after vaccination has been reported. Placebo recipients showed lower spike-specific TCR breadth than vaccinees.

From germline, CDR1 is MDHEN and CDR2 SYDVKM. Trimming stripped 6 bases from V and 1 base from J, with 24 bases between. This CDR3 is built from 18 residues. Treatment reported: some 20 received Ad26.COV2.S at low or high dose, single or two shots; several received placebo; per-sample allocation not given. All samples were drawn on day 63, counting from the first vaccine or placebo injection. An adult donor aged 18-55 years was enrolled in Boston. Measured with immunoSEQ multiplex PCR; TCRdb has only the in-frame clones, and not every one. This table holds around 300,000 clones, around nine tenths found once. A remark on this clone: The antigen remains undetermined.

This receptor was obtained from a person aged 18-65 years who received the Ad26.COV2.S COVID-19 vaccine or a placebo. This chain uses TRBV28 with TRBJ1-1, with D unresolved. The sequencing used peripheral blood, collected in a trial of Ad26.COV2.S vaccine versus placebo. CDR3 loop: CASRERRLRGHGNTEAFF. The CDR3 region has the DNA TGTGCCAGCAGGGAGAGACGTTTACGGGGTCACGGGAACACTGAAGCTTTCTTT. The full variable domain, its missing parts supplied by reference TRBV28 and TRBJ1-1, is DVKVTQSSRYLVKRTGEKVFLECVQDMDHENMFWYRQDPGLGLRLIYFSYDVKMKEKGDIPEGYSVSREKKERFSLILESASTNQTSMYLCASRERRLRGHGNTEAFFGQGTRLTVV.